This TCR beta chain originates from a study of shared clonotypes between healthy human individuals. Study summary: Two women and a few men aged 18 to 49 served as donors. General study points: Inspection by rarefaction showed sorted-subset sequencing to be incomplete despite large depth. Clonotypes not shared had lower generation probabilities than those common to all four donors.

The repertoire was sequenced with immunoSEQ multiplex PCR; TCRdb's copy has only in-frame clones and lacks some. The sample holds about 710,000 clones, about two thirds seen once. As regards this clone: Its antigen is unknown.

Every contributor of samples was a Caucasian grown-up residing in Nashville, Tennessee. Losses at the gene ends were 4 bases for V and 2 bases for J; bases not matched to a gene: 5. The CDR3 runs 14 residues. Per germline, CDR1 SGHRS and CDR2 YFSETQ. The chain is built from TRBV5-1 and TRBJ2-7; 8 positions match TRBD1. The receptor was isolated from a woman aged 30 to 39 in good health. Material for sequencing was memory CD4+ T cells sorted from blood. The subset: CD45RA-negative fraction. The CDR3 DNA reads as TGCGCCAGCAGCAACGGACAGGGAGCCTACGAGCAGTACTTC. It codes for CASSNGQGAYEQYF.